The subject of this entry is one TCR beta chain. The data were obtained in a study of PD-L1 blockade in urothelial cancer. Study-level information: Atezolizumab (1,200 mg intravenously every 3 weeks) began at some point between 2013 and 2015 for patients. As for prior chemotherapy regimens, patients had received 0 to 3.

Germline V CDR1 and CDR2: LNHDA, SQIVND (reference sequence). The CDR3 length is 15 residues. Unmatched junction bases numbered 3, after V lost 5 bases and J lost 4 bases. This table comes from immunoSEQ multiplex PCR, and its TCRdb copy is limited to in-frame clones, with some not included. The data show roughly 40,000 clones, more than 75% seen once. Locally advanced or metastatic urothelial carcinoma affected the patients. Each patient gave between 1 and 8 samples of peripheral blood mononuclear cells, which were collected pretreatment and during treatment. The sample consisted of PBMCs, taken around atezolizumab (anti-PD-L1) treatment. This chain uses TRBV19 with TRBJ2-1, with 12 bases identical to TRBD2. The receptor's source is a man between 65 and 85 years old with urothelial cancer. The CDR3 coding sequence is TGTGCCAGTAGTCAAGGACTAGCGGGATACAATGAGCAGTTCTTC. Its protein is CASSQGLAGYNEQFF.